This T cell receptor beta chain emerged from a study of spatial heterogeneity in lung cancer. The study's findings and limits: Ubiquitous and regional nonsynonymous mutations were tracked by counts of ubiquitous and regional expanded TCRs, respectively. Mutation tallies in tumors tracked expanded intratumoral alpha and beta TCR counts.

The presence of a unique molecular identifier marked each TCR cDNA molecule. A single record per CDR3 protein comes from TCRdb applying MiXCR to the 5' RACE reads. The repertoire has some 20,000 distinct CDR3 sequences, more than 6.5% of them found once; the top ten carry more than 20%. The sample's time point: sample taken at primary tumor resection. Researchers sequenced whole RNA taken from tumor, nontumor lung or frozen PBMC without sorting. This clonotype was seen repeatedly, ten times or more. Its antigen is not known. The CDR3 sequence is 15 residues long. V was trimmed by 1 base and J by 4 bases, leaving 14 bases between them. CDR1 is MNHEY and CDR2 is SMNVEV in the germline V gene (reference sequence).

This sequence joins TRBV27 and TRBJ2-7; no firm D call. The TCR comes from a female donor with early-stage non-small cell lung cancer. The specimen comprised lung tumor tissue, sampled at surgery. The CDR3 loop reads CASSLYGQPGYEQYF. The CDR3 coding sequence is TGTGCCAGCAGTTTATATGGTCAGCCCGGGTACGAGCAGTACTTC.